Listed here is a single TCR beta chain. The record originates from a study of blood T cell repertoires in COVID-19. Study overall: There were acute and convalescent COVID-19 samples, and they came from the United States, Italy and Spain. Sources were T cells, B-cell-depleted T cells, or PBMCs; the material itself was cDNA or gDNA.

CDR1 MGHDK and CDR2 SYGVNS come from the germline V gene. V was cut by 5 bases and J by 2 bases, with 10 bases left in between. This CDR3 contains 13 residues. Per the authors' pipeline: By means of reference gene primer amplification, nucleated cell counts were estimated. TCRdb's table, derived via immunoSEQ multiplex PCR, lists solely in-frame clones and lacks some. V, J and clone size reflect that table, while D and trimming were determined from the DNA. The data hold around 200,000 clones, with approximately 84% observed a single time. This clonotype was sampled from a man in his fifties with active or convalescent COVID-19. The J gene is TRBJ2-7, the V gene TRBV25-1; D is uncertain. Specimen: peripheral blood. CDR3 loop: CASSLAGTYEQYF. The CDR3 DNA sequence: TGTGCCAGCAGTCTGGCAGGTACCTACGAGCAGTACTTC.